Included here is one T cell receptor beta chain sequence, with context. The data stem from a study of blood T cell repertoires in COVID-19. Across the whole study: Sources were T cells, B-cell-depleted T cells, or PBMCs; the material itself was cDNA or gDNA.

This CDR3 contains 15 residues. Trimming left V 2 bases short and J 7 bases short, with 12 bases between. Looked up from germline, CDR1 is SGHVS and CDR2 is FQNEAQ. In the original processing: Reference gene primer amplification gave nucleated cell count estimates. The protocol was immunoSEQ multiplex PCR, while the TCRdb copy is restricted to in-frame clones and leaves out a portion. Clone size and the V and J calls come from that table; the DNA yielded D and trimming. The repertoire includes tens of thousands of clones, about four fifths of them detected once, and approximately 20% sits in the top ten. Recruited during active infection, patients (from Seattle) were subsequently followed longitudinally.

The sample taken for sequencing was peripheral blood. This chain joins TRBV7-8 and TRBJ1-6; D unclear. The receptor's source is a man younger than 45 with COVID-19, enrolled during active disease. The CDR3 reads CASSLSPTFNSPLHF. The CDR3 DNA is TGTGCCAGCAGCTTATCTCCAACTTTCAATTCACCCCTCCACTTT.